This passage covers 32 T cell receptor beta chains from one sample sequenced in a study of monozygotic twins with inflammatory bowel disease (dated by TCRdb to 2018 to 2020). Library generation was performed with 5' RACE. The sample was run on an Illumina HiSeq 2500. TCRdb reanalyzed the reads, keeping one entry per CDR3 protein sequence and omitting DNA. The record for this sample contains 440,000 or so distinct CDR3 sequences. The ten largest clones represent around 2.4% of the sample. The sequenced material came from blood. The source is a human donor with ulcerative colitis or Crohn's disease, or a healthy co-twin of an affected twin (not recorded which).

The V gene is TRBV3-1, the J gene TRBJ1-2; TCRdb's assignment of TRBD1 cannot be checked, as there is no DNA. In germline, CDR1 is LGHDT, CDR2 YNNKEL (reference sequence). The CDR3 runs 12 residues. CDR3 sequence: CASSQMTGSYTF.

This chain uses TRBV20-1 with TRBJ1-5; TCRdb's assignment of TRBD1 cannot be checked, as there is no DNA. The CDR3 is 16 residues long. CDR1 and CDR2 from the germline V gene are DFQATT and SNEGSKA (reference sequence). The CDR3 here is CSARGPGSPKNQPQHF.

V gene TRBV14 combines with J gene TRBJ2-1; TCRdb's assignment of TRBD2 cannot be checked, as there is no DNA. Per germline, CDR1 SGHDN and CDR2 FVKESK. There are 16 residues in the CDR3. CDR3 amino acids: CASTRTSGGADNEQFF.

The rearrangement links TRBV30 to TRBJ1-2. Germline V gene sequence: CDR1 GTSNPN, CDR2 SVGIG (reference sequence). The CDR3 length is 12 residues. CDR3 sequence reads: CAWRGPLGGYTF.

The chain links TRBV15 to TRBJ1-6; TCRdb's D gene call, TRBD1, goes unchecked for lack of DNA. Germline V CDR1 and CDR2: LNHNV, YYDKDF (reference sequence). This CDR3 has 18 residues. The CDR3 reads CATSRKAWDGNVNSPLHF.

V and J are TRBV30 and TRBJ1-5. Germline CDR1 is GTSNPN and CDR2 is SVGIG (reference sequence). The CDR3 is 14 residues long. The CDR3 loop reads CAWSETFSNQPQHF.

The J gene is TRBJ2-7, the V gene TRBV28; TCRdb picks TRBD1, but there is no DNA to check that call. Germline CDR1 MDHEN, CDR2 SYDVKM. This CDR3 is built from 12 residues. This CDR3 is CASSPEPYEQYF.

The chain employs TRBV24-1 and TRBJ2-7. Germline V gives CDR1 KGHDR, CDR2 SFDVKD. This CDR3 contains 18 residues. The CDR3 is CATSDFISVGMDSYEQYF.

This rearrangement joins TRBV5-8 to TRBJ1-2. Germline CDR1 and CDR2: SGHTS and YDEGEE. The CDR3 sequence is 13 residues long. The CDR3 spells CASSLSLDYGYTF.

V gene TRBV12-3 or TRBV12-4 combines with J gene TRBJ2-3. The CDR3 has 14 amino acids. This CDR3 reads CASSLNSRTDTQYF.

V and J are TRBV9 and TRBJ2-3; TCRdb returns TRBD1, unconfirmable since there is no DNA. Germline CDR1 and CDR2: SGDLS and YYNGEE. CDR3 length equals 15 residues. The CDR3 is CASSVGGPPGDTQYF.

The chain combines TRBV7-2 with TRBJ2-7; TCRdb proposes TRBD1, but this gene call is untestable without DNA. CDR3 length equals 13 residues. Germline V gene data show CDR1 as SGHTA and CDR2 as FQGNSA. CDR3: CASSEGHNYEQYF.

The chain is built from TRBV28 and TRBJ2-2; TCRdb's D call, TRBD1, is unchecked because there is no DNA. CDR1 MDHEN and CDR2 SYDVKM come from the germline V gene. This CDR3 has 15 amino acids. The CDR3 here is CATSDPGKPTGELFF.

The CDR3 protein is CASSVGVRSSYNEQFF. The chain recombines TRBV9 with TRBJ2-1. The length of the CDR3 is 16 residues. CDR1 is SGDLS, CDR2 YYNGEE, per germline. Full variable domain (rest looked up from reference TRBV9 and TRBJ2-1): DSGVTQTPKHLITATGQRVTLRCSPRSGDLSVYWYQQSLDQGLQFLIQYYNGEERAKGNILERFSAQQFPDLHSELNLSSLELGDSALYFCASSVGVRSSYNEQFFGPGTRLTVL.

The chain has TRBV7-2 and TRBJ1-2; TCRdb picks TRBD1, but there is no DNA to check that call. This CDR3 is built from 15 residues. Germline CDR1 SGHTA, CDR2 FQGNSA. The CDR3 reads CASSAVWRGPGGYTF.

This sequence joins TRBV6-6 and TRBJ2-7; TCRdb proposes TRBD2, but this gene call is untestable without DNA. The CDR3 runs 13 residues. Germline V gene sequence: CDR1 MNHNY, CDR2 SVGAGI (reference sequence). The CDR3 reads CASSNRASNEQYF.

The rearrangement links TRBV18 to TRBJ2-1; TCRdb indicates TRBD1, and absent DNA this call remains unverified. CDR3 length: 15 residues. Germline V gene lookup returns CDR1 KGHSH and CDR2 LQKENI. CDR3 amino acids: CASSLRQVSVNEQFF.

This chain uses TRBV2 with TRBJ1-1. Germline CDR1 SNHLY, CDR2 FYNNEI. The length of the CDR3 is 17 residues. This chain's CDR3 is CASSKPLDGRTNTEAFF.

The chain uses TRBV13 and TRBJ2-2. CDR1 and CDR2 (germline): PRHDT, FYEKMQ (reference sequence). CDR3 length: 14 amino acids. The CDR3 sequence: CASSVRAYTGELFF.

This chain uses TRBV7-6 with TRBJ2-7; TCRdb indicates TRBD1, and absent DNA this call remains unverified. The CDR3 is 15 amino acids. Per the germline V gene, CDR1 is SGHVS and CDR2 is FNYEAQ. The CDR3 region is CASSLGGDLTYEQYF.

The rearrangement uses TRBV7-9 and TRBJ2-5; TCRdb picks TRBD1, but there is no DNA to check that call. This CDR3 is built from 16 residues. The germline V gene has CDR1 SEHNR and CDR2 FQNEAQ (reference sequence). The CDR3 protein is CASSILRGVPGETQYF.

CDR3 sequence reads: CASRPTGQQTNTGELFF. The chain uses TRBV6-1 and TRBJ2-2; TCRdb lists TRBD1, though no DNA is available to test this call. The CDR3 covers 17 residues. Germline CDR1 MNHNS, CDR2 SASEGT.

The chain recombines TRBV5-1 with TRBJ2-2; without DNA, the TCRdb call of TRBD1 cannot be checked. Germline values: CDR1 SGHRS, CDR2 YFSETQ. CDR3 length: 15 amino acids. This CDR3 reads CASSIGQGGTGELFF.

V and J are TRBV12-3 or TRBV12-4 and TRBJ2-5; the D call from TCRdb, TRBD2, cannot be confirmed without DNA. This CDR3 region has 16 residues. The chain's CDR3 is CASSLTQASLLETQYF.

The genes are TRBV9 and TRBJ2-1. This CDR3 has 15 amino acids. From germline, CDR1 is SGDLS and CDR2 YYNGEE. Here the CDR3 reads CASSKGVAALNEQFF.

The chain recombines TRBV6-7 with TRBJ2-1; as DNA is missing, the TRBD2 call by TCRdb cannot be tested. Being an ORF, TRBV6-7 has a function that is uncertain. This CDR3 comprises 13 residues. CDR3 amino acids: CASSSPLADEQFF.

The CDR3: CASSLTSGPHEQFF. This rearrangement joins TRBV11-2 to TRBJ2-1; TCRdb outputs TRBD2, but without DNA this stays unchecked. The CDR3 loop spans 14 amino acids. Germline values: CDR1 SGHAT, CDR2 FQNNGV.

J is TRBJ2-1 and V is TRBV12-3 or TRBV12-4. This CDR3 comprises 12 residues. The CDR3 sequence: CASSQTSNEQFF.

The chain employs TRBV20-1 and TRBJ1-5; absent DNA, TCRdb's TRBD1 call cannot be checked. This CDR3 contains 15 residues. Looked up from germline, CDR1 is DFQATT and CDR2 is SNEGSKA (reference sequence). This CDR3 is CSAASRAFGNQPQHF.

The chain joins TRBV7-9 to TRBJ1-1. Germline values: CDR1 SEHNR, CDR2 FQNEAQ (reference sequence). This CDR3 region has 12 residues. CDR3 sequence reads: CASSLAHTIPFF. Looking up the rest from reference TRBV7-9 and TRBJ1-1 gives the full variable domain: DTGVSQNPRHKITKRGQNVTFRCDPISEHNRLYWYRQTLGQGPEFLTYFQNEAQLEKSRLLSDRFSAERPKGSFSTLEIQRTEQGDSAMYLCASSLAHTIPFFGQGTRLTVV.

The genes are TRBV2 and TRBJ2-2; TCRdb's D call of TRBD2 is untestable without DNA. Per the germline V gene, CDR1 is SNHLY and CDR2 is FYNNEI. The CDR3 is 16 residues long. This CDR3 reads CASSDPSGGYLGELFF.

V and J are TRBV7-2 and TRBJ2-2; TCRdb's D call of TRBD1 is untestable without DNA. The germline gives CDR1 SGHTA, CDR2 FQGNSA. The CDR3 covers 13 residues. This CDR3 reads CASQGVNTGELFF.